This entry lists 16 T cell receptor beta chains sequenced from one sample in a study of cytomegalovirus exposure and HLA in healthy donors. The PCR made use of 60 Vbeta and 13 Jbeta primers. Sequencing used immunoSEQ multiplex PCR; TCRdb keeps in-frame clones, though not all of them. This sample's clone table lists about 160,000 clones. The specimen was PBMCs. Every receptor here comes from a woman aged 60-75 years in good health and CMV-seronegative.

This rearrangement joins TRBV6-5 to TRBJ1-1, with D uncertain. V dropped 6 bases and J dropped 0 bases, with 11 bases sitting between them. The V gene's germline CDR1 is MNHEY and CDR2 SVGAGI. This CDR3 comprises 14 residues. The CDR3 here is CASRPLTVNTEAFF. The CDR3 region has the DNA TGTGCCAGCAGACCTCTCACGGTGAACACTGAAGCTTTCTTT.

The chain links TRBV15 to TRBJ2-1; no definite D call. Per germline, CDR1 LNHNV and CDR2 YYDKDF (reference sequence). CDR3 size: 16 residues. V lost 0 bases, J lost 0 bases, and 9 bases lay in between. The CDR3 bases are TGTGCCACCAGCAGAGACCGACAAAGCTCCTACAATGAGCAGTTCTTC. It is translated as CATSRDRQSSYNEQFF.

J is TRBJ2-7 and V is TRBV7-8, with a possible D match to TRBD1 (7 bases). V shed 5 bases and J shed 5 bases, with 22 bases lying between them. The CDR3 has 16 residues. Germline V gives CDR1 SGHVS, CDR2 FQNEAQ. This chain's CDR3 is CASSQGRQGGPNEQYF. CDR3 nucleotide sequence: TGTGCCAGCAGCCAAGGGAGGCAGGGGGGCCCCAACGAGCAGTACTTC.

The chain combines TRBV5-5 with TRBJ1-1, with 8 bases that match TRBD1. V lost 4 bases to trimming and J lost 5 bases; unmatched junction nucleotides: 4. Per germline, CDR1 SGHKS and CDR2 YYEKEE (reference sequence). The CDR3 contains 13 residues. The CDR3 spells CASSPDRETEAFF. CDR3 nucleotide sequence: TGTGCCAGCAGCCCGGACAGGGAGACTGAAGCTTTCTTT.

The V and J genes are TRBV2 and TRBJ1-2, with TRBD1 matching over 8 bases. Unmatched junction bases numbered 7, after V lost 6 bases and J lost 4 bases. CDR3 length equals 14 residues. Germline CDR1 SNHLY, CDR2 FYNNEI. This CDR3 reads CASRQSGTGYGYTF. The CDR3 nucleotides read TGTGCCAGCAGGCAATCCGGGACAGGCTATGGCTACACCTTC.

CDR3 nucleotide sequence: TGTGCCAGCAGTACCGGGGGGAGGAAAGCTTTCTTT. This translates into CASSTGGRKAFF. The V and J genes are TRBV25-1 and TRBJ1-1; weak D call: TRBD1 (5 bases). The V gene's germline CDR1 is MGHDK and CDR2 SYGVNS. V gave up 5 bases and J gave up 9 bases, with 13 bases separating them. The CDR3 runs 12 residues.

This chain joins TRBV5-1 and TRBJ1-1; no definite D call. Germline-derived CDR1 and CDR2 are SGHRS and YFSETQ. V lost 4 bases and J 3 bases, leaving 13 bases between the germline ends. The CDR3 totals 14 residues. CDR3 in amino acids: CASSVTGVDTEAFF. Written as DNA, the CDR3 is TGCGCCAGCAGCGTAACCGGGGTTGACACTGAAGCTTTCTTT.

The rearrangement uses TRBV5-4 and TRBJ1-2, with 10 bases identical to TRBD1. The length of the CDR3 is 15 residues. Germline lookup yields CDR1 SGHNT and CDR2 YYREEE (reference sequence). The ends lost 3 bases at V and 4 bases at J; junction bases unmatched: 6. In DNA, the CDR3 is TGTGCCAGCAGCTCAGACAGGGGGCTGGGCTATGGCTACACCTTC. It yields the protein CASSSDRGLGYGYTF.

The chain links TRBV5-6 to TRBJ2-1, with 7 bases matching TRBD1. CDR1 is SGHDT and CDR2 is YYEEEE in the germline V gene. Trimming removed 0 bases from V and 7 bases from J; junction bases left unmatched: 4. This CDR3 has 14 residues. In DNA, the CDR3 is TGTGCCAGCAGCTTGGTCGAGGGGGCGAATGAGCAGTTCTTC. It encodes CASSLVEGANEQFF.

The chain combines TRBV14 with TRBJ1-4, with a possible D match to TRBD1 (5 bases). The CDR3 loop spans 14 amino acids. The ends were cut back, 5 bases at V and 4 bases at J, with 11 bases in the middle. Germline values: CDR1 SGHDN, CDR2 FVKESK. The CDR3 protein is CASSSTGHNEKLFF. CDR3 nucleotide sequence: TGTGCCAGCAGCTCTACAGGACATAATGAAAAACTGTTTTTT.

The V and J genes are TRBV19 and TRBJ2-7; 8 nucleotides agree with TRBD2. V shed 5 bases and J 2 bases; nucleotides not matched to a gene: 5. In germline, CDR1 is LNHDA, CDR2 SQIVND (reference sequence). The CDR3 sequence is 14 residues long. CDR3 nucleotides: TGTGCCAGTAGTCGGGGGGGGATCGCCTACGAGCAGTACTTC. Its translation: CASSRGGIAYEQYF.

The V and J genes are TRBV11-2 and TRBJ1-4; 7 nucleotides line up with TRBD1. Looked up from germline, CDR1 is SGHAT and CDR2 is FQNNGV. Trimming took 6 bases from V and 14 from J; bases not matched to a gene: 18. CDR3 size: 15 residues. This CDR3 reads CASSSIRGVMKSLFF. The DNA for the CDR3 is TGTGCCAGCAGTTCCATCAGGGGGGTAATGAAAAGCCTGTTTTTT.

The CDR3 bases are TGTGCCAGCAGCCCGCGGACAGGGTTCAATCAGCCCCAGCATTTT. This gives the protein CASSPRTGFNQPQHF. This chain uses TRBV7-6 with TRBJ1-5; 8 bases fit TRBD1. Germline CDR1 SGHVS, CDR2 FNYEAQ. The CDR3 contains 15 residues. J was trimmed by 3 bases and V by 5 bases; bases with no gene match: 6.

The V gene is TRBV15, the J gene TRBJ2-7; 9 bases fit TRBD1. CDR1 and CDR2 from the germline V gene are LNHNV and YYDKDF (reference sequence). The length of the CDR3 is 16 residues. With V trimmed by 3 bases and J by 5 bases, 11 bases remained unmatched. The CDR3 DNA sequence: TGTGCCACCAGCAGTTACAGGGGGACAGGGAGCGACGAGCAGTACTTC. Protein sequence: CATSSYRGTGSDEQYF.

The J gene is TRBJ2-7, the V gene TRBV27; 9 nucleotides match TRBD1. This CDR3 contains 14 residues. The V segment lost 3 bases and the J segment 6 bases; nucleotides outside the gene matches: 6. The germline CDR1 and CDR2 sequences are MNHEY and SMNVEV (reference sequence). CDR3 protein: CASSFLGQGTEQYF. The CDR3 bases are TGTGCCAGCAGTTTTCTGGGACAGGGTACCGAGCAGTACTTC.

This rearrangement joins TRBV7-3 to TRBJ1-1, with 9 bases aligning to TRBD1. The junction had 9 bases not matched to a gene; V was cut back by 5 bases and J by 8 bases. The CDR3 spans 14 residues. From germline, CDR1 is SGHTA and CDR2 FQGTGA. DNA of the CDR3: TGTGCCAGCAGCCCCACAGGGGGCGCAACGGAAGCTTTCTTT. As protein: CASSPTGGATEAFF.